A selection of T cell receptor beta chains follows, all from one sample in a study of blood T cells in healthy people across ages. TCRdb fed the 5' RACE reads into MiXCR, producing one record per CDR3 protein. The sample lists 850,000 or so distinct CDR3 sequences; 29% were seen once. The sequenced material came from blood. These receptors were taken from a woman of 80 years or more in good health. Each CDR3 is given with its conserved first and last residue. Each record gives: clone size, V gene, J gene, D gene, CDR3 DNA, CDR3 protein. The D gene is left open where the match is weak. Rows may omit the clone size; those that give it use once, few, many or a size class.

-	TRBV21-1	TRBJ2-2	-	TGTGCCAGCAGCGCCCCCCCGGAGACAAACACCGGGGAGCTGTTTTTT	CASSAPPETNTGELFF
few	TRBV28	TRBJ2-5	-	TGTGCCAGCAGTTTGGGAGGGGACAGGAGCAAGAAGACCCAGTACTTC	CASSLGGDRSKKTQYF
few	TRBV20-1	TRBJ1-3	-	TGCAGTGCTAGAGACGGACGGAAGACTGGAAACACCATATATTTT	CSARDGRKTGNTIYF
many	TRBV5-1	TRBJ2-3	-	TGCGCCAGCAGCTTGTTCGACAGCACAGATACGCAGTATTTT	CASSLFDSTDTQYF
few	TRBV7-2	TRBJ2-2	-	TGTGCCAGCAGCTTTAGAGACTCCGGGGAGCTGTTTTTT	CASSFRDSGELFF
-	TRBV20-1	TRBJ2-7	-	TGCAGTGCTAGGTATGGCGGGAACTACGAGCAGTACTTC	CSARYGGNYEQYF
-	TRBV2	TRBJ2-7	-	TGTGCCAGCAGGAGGGCCGTCCTGGGCTACAATGAGCAGTACTTC	CASRRAVLGYNEQYF
-	TRBV20-1	TRBJ2-5	TRBD2	TGCAGCGCTAGGAGCGGGGGGGCCCTCGGGCAGTACTTC	CSARSGGALGQYF
-	TRBV6-6	TRBJ1-2	-	TGTGCCAGCAGTCTCTTTGGGAGGGCCGACTATGGCTACACCTTC	CASSLFGRADYGYTF
-	TRBV5-1	TRBJ2-1	-	TGCGCCAGCAGCTTTAGCGCGAGTAGCTCCTACAATGAGCAGTTCTTC	CASSFSASSSYNEQFF
many	TRBV20-1	TRBJ2-7	-	TGCAGTGCTAGGGGTGACGGTTCCTACGAGCAGTACTTC	CSARGDGSYEQYF
many	TRBV24-1	TRBJ2-1	-	TGTGCCACCCAGGTTAGGAATGAGCAGTTCTTC	CATQVRNEQFF
once	TRBV12-3/TRBV12-4	TRBJ2-3	TRBD1	TGTGCCAGCAGTCGGACAGGGGGCGTAGATGTGCAGTATTTT	CASSRTGGVDVQYF
-	TRBV20-1	TRBJ1-5	-	TGCAGTGCTATAACAACGGGTCATAGCAATCAGCCCCAGCATTTT	CSAITTGHSNQPQHF
-	TRBV7-2	TRBJ1-4	-	TGTGCCAGCAGTTCGAGAGGGTTTAATGAAAAACTGTTTTTT	CASSSRGFNEKLFF
few	TRBV11-2	TRBJ2-2	-	TGTGCCAGCAGGCGAGGGACGGTGAACACCGGGGAGCTGTTTTTT	CASRRGTVNTGELFF
-	TRBV6-1	TRBJ1-4	-	TGTGCCAGCAAGACAGGCGTTGAAAAACTGTTTTTT	CASKTGVEKLFF
many	TRBV20-1	TRBJ1-2	TRBD1	TGCAGTGCTCCTCCGGGACAGGGGGTAGCTAACTATGGCTACACCTTC	CSAPPGQGVANYGYTF
-	TRBV6-1	TRBJ2-3	-	TGTGCCAGCAGTGAAGTGCATATCGGACGTGGCACAGATACGCAGTATTTT	CASSEVHIGRGTDTQYF
-	TRBV7-9	TRBJ2-1	-	TGTGACAGCAGTCCCAGGCGAACCGACAATGAGCAGTTCTTC	CDSSPRRTDNEQFF
-	TRBV10-3	TRBJ1-6	TRBD1	TGTGCCATCAGCCGGGACAGAGATAATTCACCCCTCCACTTT	CAISRDRDNSPLHF
few	TRBV20-1	TRBJ2-5	-	TGCAGTGCTGAGACTAGGGGAGAGACCCAGTACTTC	CSAETRGETQYF
-	TRBV2	TRBJ2-7	-	TGTGCCAGCAAAGGTACCCCCTACAATGAGCAGTACTTC	CASKGTPYNEQYF
-	TRBV5-1	TRBJ2-1	TRBD2	TGCGCCAGCAGCCCTAGGTCGGGGGGGACCTACAATGAGCAGTTCTTC	CASSPRSGGTYNEQFF
few	TRBV30	TRBJ1-1	-	TGTGCCTGGGAAAAAGGGAACATGAACACTGAAGCTTTCTTT	CAWEKGNMNTEAFF
many	TRBV5-1	TRBJ2-1	-	TGCGCCAGCAGCCCCATGGCCAGCTCCTACAATGAGCAGTTCTTC	CASSPMASSYNEQFF
-	TRBV6-2/TRBV6-3	TRBJ2-5	TRBD2	TGTGCCAGCAGTTACTTAGGACTAGCAGCAGAGACCCAGTACTTC	CASSYLGLAAETQYF
-	TRBV27	TRBJ1-5	TRBD1	TGTGCCAGCAGTTCCGCCCGTCGCAGGGGGGGCCCCAATCAGCCCCAGCATTTT	CASSSARRRGGPNQPQHF
-	TRBV7-2	TRBJ1-1	-	TGTGCCAGCAGCTTAGCGGTCGGGGGCGCTGAAGCTTTCTTT	CASSLAVGGAEAFF
-	TRBV2	TRBJ2-3	TRBD2	TGTGCCAGCAGGGAGCGGGGTGGTTCAGATACGCAGTATTTT	CASRERGGSDTQYF
many	TRBV6-6	TRBJ2-7	TRBD1	TGTGCCAGCAAATCCGGGACAGGTGGTTACGAGCAGTACTTC	CASKSGTGGYEQYF
many	TRBV6-6	TRBJ2-3	TRBD2	TGTGCCAGCAGTCCCCCCGCTGCGGGGGGCACAGATACGCAGTATTTT	CASSPPAAGGTDTQYF
many	TRBV12-3/TRBV12-4	TRBJ1-4	TRBD1	TGTGCCAGCAGCCGGACAGGCGGTAATGAAAAACTGTTTTTT	CASSRTGGNEKLFF
many	TRBV5-5	TRBJ2-4	-	TGTGCCAGCAGCTTAACCGGTGTAGCCAAAAACATTCAGTACTTC	CASSLTGVAKNIQYF
-	TRBV20-1	TRBJ2-7	-	TGCAGTGCTAGTGGGGGCAGCTCCTACGAGCAGTACTTC	CSASGGSSYEQYF
-	TRBV6-2/TRBV6-3	TRBJ1-6	-	TGTGCCAGCAGTACGAGACTGTCCTCCTATAATTCACCCCTCCACTTT	CASSTRLSSYNSPLHF
few	TRBV5-6	TRBJ1-1	-	TGTGCCAGCAGCCTCGTACAGGGAAGGCGAACTGAAGCTTTCTTT	CASSLVQGRRTEAFF
few	TRBV28	TRBJ2-7	-	TGTGCCAGCAGCGGAGAGCGGCTGCTTGGGAATGAGCAGTACTTC	CASSGERLLGNEQYF
few	TRBV14	TRBJ2-3	-	TGTGCCAGCAGCGGGACACTAACAGATACGCAGTATTTT	CASSGTLTDTQYF